A selection of T cell receptor beta chains follows, all from one sample in a study of shared clonotypes between healthy human individuals. Data came from immunoSEQ multiplex PCR; TCRdb stores just in-frame clones and leaves some out. The profile covers roughly 1,500,000 clones, with about 98% appearing a single time and approximately 0.45% taken by the ten largest. The sample was naive CD4+ T cells sorted from blood. Receptors were obtained from a man aged 30-40 years in good health. The CDR3 runs from the conserved cysteine through the conserved F or W. The D gene is left open where the match is weak. Size is omitted from some rows. Given values are once, few, many or a class for expanded clones.

NA	NA	TRBV2	TRBJ2-7	TGTGCCAGCAGTGACAGGGAAGGCGAGCAGTACTTC	CASSDREGEQYF
TRBD2	NA	TRBV5-8	TRBJ2-7	TGTGCCAGCAGCCCTGGCGGACTAGCGGCGGGGGAGCAGTACTTC	CASSPGGLAAGEQYF
NA	NA	TRBV6-5	TRBJ2-7	TGTGCCAGCAGTTACTCAGGCAGCTACGAGCAGTACTTC	CASSYSGSYEQYF
NA	NA	TRBV19	TRBJ1-1	TGTGCCAGTAGTATAAGGGTCCTGAACACTGAAGCTTTCTTT	CASSIRVLNTEAFF
TRBD2	NA	TRBV28	TRBJ2-7	TGTGCCAGCGCTCACCCCGTGGGGGGCGGGAGGCCCTACGAGCAGTACTTC	CASAHPVGGGRPYEQYF
TRBD1	NA	TRBV6-5	TRBJ2-7	TGTGCCAGCAGCCGAACCGGGACAGGGTACCACGAGCAGTACTTC	CASSRTGTGYHEQYF
TRBD1	NA	TRBV6-5	TRBJ2-3	TGTGCCAGCAGCGGACAGGGGGTAGATACGCAGTATTTT	CASSGQGVDTQYF
NA	NA	TRBV28	TRBJ2-3	TGTGCCAGCAGCCGATCCACAGATACGCAGTATTTT	CASSRSTDTQYF
NA	NA	TRBV4-3	TRBJ2-5	TGCGCCAGCAGCCAAGATCTAGTCCTGGGGGAGACCCAGTACTTC	CASSQDLVLGETQYF
NA	NA	TRBV2	TRBJ2-7	TGTGCCAGCAGTGAGCAAGGGAGCTCCTACGAGCAGTACTTC	CASSEQGSSYEQYF
NA	NA	TRBV5-6	TRBJ2-1	TGTGCCAGCAGCCAAAACGGGGCTAGCGATAGAGGTGAGCAGTTCTTC	CASSQNGASDRGEQFF
NA	NA	TRBV2	TRBJ1-4	TGTGCCAGCAGTTGGGCGAGATCGAATGAAAAACTGTTTTTT	CASSWARSNEKLFF
TRBD2	once	TRBV7-6	TRBJ2-5	TGTGCCAGCAGCCCGTGGGGCGGGAGCCCTCTCCAAGAGACCCAGTACTTC	CASSPWGGSPLQETQYF
TRBD1	NA	TRBV29-1	TRBJ2-2	TGCAGCGTTGAGGCGGACAGGGTGGAGGGCGGGGAGCTGTTTTTT	CSVEADRVEGGELFF
TRBD1	NA	TRBV5-1	TRBJ1-5	TGCGCCAGCAGCTCGACAGGGGGCAATCAGCCCCAGCATTTT	CASSSTGGNQPQHF
NA	NA	TRBV9	TRBJ1-2	TGTGCCAGCACGGGGCCACTCTATGGCTACACCTTC	CASTGPLYGYTF
NA	NA	TRBV11-3	TRBJ2-1	TGTGCCAGCAGCTTACGATGGCAGGGGGGTGAGCAGTTCTTC	CASSLRWQGGEQFF
NA	NA	TRBV11-2	TRBJ1-5	TGTGCCAGCAGCTCGGATGGGGGCGGCTATCAGCCCCAGCATTTT	CASSSDGGGYQPQHF
NA	NA	TRBV15	TRBJ1-1	TGTGCCACCAGACCGACAGGTTCGAACACTGAAGCTTTCTTT	CATRPTGSNTEAFF
NA	NA	TRBV5-1	TRBJ2-7	TGCGCCAGCAGCTTGGGACAACCGGGGTTCTACGAGCAGTACTTC	CASSLGQPGFYEQYF
NA	NA	TRBV5-1	TRBJ2-1	TGCGCCAGCAGCCCGGACTCGATTTACAATGAGCAGTTCTTC	CASSPDSIYNEQFF
NA	NA	TRBV4-2	TRBJ1-3	TGTGCCAGCAGCCAAGACATACGGAACACCATATATTTT	CASSQDIRNTIYF
TRBD2	NA	TRBV2	TRBJ2-1	TGTGCCAGCACTAGCGGGAGGTCGGTTGAGCAGTTCTTC	CASTSGRSVEQFF
TRBD2	NA	TRBV18	TRBJ2-7	TGTGCCAGCTCTACGGAAGGACTAGCGGTTACCTACGAGCAGTACTTC	CASSTEGLAVTYEQYF
TRBD2	NA	TRBV10-3	TRBJ2-1	TGTGCCATCGGCGGGAGCTCCTACAATGAGCAGTTCTTC	CAIGGSSYNEQFF
TRBD1	NA	TRBV5-1	TRBJ2-7	TGCGCCAGCAGCCGGGACAGGGGGCTCCCCTACGAGCAGTACTTC	CASSRDRGLPYEQYF
TRBD1	NA	TRBV7-2	TRBJ2-7	TGTGCCAGCAGTGGCGGACAGGGGGCACGAGAGCAGTACTTC	CASSGGQGAREQYF
NA	NA	TRBV6-1	TRBJ2-1	TGTGCCAGCAGTGAAGCGCGTCTTAACAATGAGCAGTTCTTC	CASSEARLNNEQFF
TRBD1	NA	TRBV19	TRBJ1-2	TGTGCCAGTCAAAGCCTAGACAGGGCCCACTATGGCTACACCTTC	CASQSLDRAHYGYTF
NA	NA	TRBV2	TRBJ2-7	TGTGCCAGCAGTGACCCTGGGTCGGGCCACGAGCAGTACTTC	CASSDPGSGHEQYF
TRBD2	NA	TRBV7-9	TRBJ2-3	TGTGCCAGCAGCTTAGGTCAGCGGGAAGACACAGATACGCAGTATTTT	CASSLGQREDTDTQYF
TRBD1	NA	TRBV7-2	TRBJ2-7	TGTGCCAGCAGCTTCCATCACTCTCCGGGACAGCTTCCTTTCGAGCAGTACTTC	CASSFHHSPGQLPFEQYF
NA	NA	TRBV28	TRBJ2-7	TGTGCCAGCAGTTCACCGAGACCCGCCTACGAGCAGTACTTC	CASSSPRPAYEQYF
TRBD2	NA	TRBV15	TRBJ2-1	TGTGCCACCAGCAGAGGACTAGCAGACAACAATGAGCAGTTCTTC	CATSRGLADNNEQFF
TRBD2	NA	TRBV4-3	TRBJ2-1	TGCGCCAGCAGCCAAGATGGTGCTAGCGGGTCAGTCCGGGACAATGAGCAGTTCTTC	CASSQDGASGSVRDNEQFF
NA	NA	TRBV4-3	TRBJ2-3	TGCGCCAGCAGCCAAGAAGGACAGAGCACAGATACGCAGTATTTT	CASSQEGQSTDTQYF
NA	NA	TRBV6-5	TRBJ1-2	TGTGCCAGCAGTTTCAGGGTGGGCGGCTACACCTTC	CASSFRVGGYTF
NA	NA	TRBV5-4	TRBJ2-3	TGTGCCAGCGACGCGGGGCGGGACGGCAGGGGTACGCAGTATTTT	CASDAGRDGRGTQYF
NA	NA	TRBV5-1	TRBJ2-5	TGCGCCAGCAGCTTGACTCAAAAAGAGACCCAGTACTTC	CASSLTQKETQYF
NA	NA	TRBV29-1	TRBJ2-5	TGCAGCGTTGAAGATGTGCGGCGGACCCAGTACTTC	CSVEDVRRTQYF
NA	NA	TRBV6-4	TRBJ1-5	TGTGCCAGCAGTGAGACAGCGGGCCTTCAGCCCCAGCATTTT	CASSETAGLQPQHF
NA	NA	TRBV2	TRBJ2-5	TGTGCCAGGAGCAGGTACCAAGAGACCCAGTACTTC	CARSRYQETQYF
NA	NA	TRBV18	TRBJ1-1	TGTGCCAGCTCACCTCTAAACACTGAAGCTTTCTTT	CASSPLNTEAFF
TRBD2	NA	TRBV5-1	TRBJ2-1	TGCGCCAGCTCCGGGACTAGCGAACACAATGAGCAGTTCTTC	CASSGTSEHNEQFF
NA	NA	TRBV7-7	TRBJ2-1	TGTGCTAGCAGCTTAGACCCGAGCTCCTACAATGAGCAGTTCTTC	CASSLDPSSYNEQFF
TRBD2	NA	TRBV28	TRBJ2-1	TGTGCCAGCAGTTTGGGTAGCGGGATAAGGTTGGATGAGCAGTTCTTC	CASSLGSGIRLDEQFF
NA	NA	TRBV9	TRBJ2-1	TGTGCCAGCAGCGTAGGTACTAGCTCCTACAATGAGCAGTTCTTC	CASSVGTSSYNEQFF
NA	NA	TRBV18	TRBJ1-1	TGTGCCAGCTCACCACTACAACATCCTGGGAGAGCCAAATTGGGCACTGAAGCTTTCTTT	CASSPLQHPGRAKLGTEAFF
TRBD2	NA	TRBV7-3	TRBJ2-1	TGTGCCAGCAGCCTTGGGACTAGCGGACTTGAGCAGTTCTTC	CASSLGTSGLEQFF
TRBD1	NA	TRBV28	TRBJ1-2	TGTGCCAGCAGTTTATGGGGACAGGTCGGGGGCTACACCTTC	CASSLWGQVGGYTF
NA	NA	TRBV25-1	TRBJ2-5	TGTGCCAGCAGTGACCCGATGAGGGTCCAAGAGACCCAGTACTTC	CASSDPMRVQETQYF
TRBD1	NA	TRBV6-5	TRBJ1-1	TGTGCCAGCAGTGGGACAGAGAGCTTGCACACTGAAGCTTTCTTT	CASSGTESLHTEAFF
TRBD1	NA	TRBV5-1	TRBJ2-1	TGCGCCAGCAGCCCCCGTGAAGGGGGCGGGTACAATGAGCAGTTCTTC	CASSPREGGGYNEQFF